This TCR beta chain was identified in a study of blood T cell repertoires in COVID-19. Clones were sequenced by immunoSEQ multiplex PCR, and TCRdb holds only the in-frame ones, with some missing. The table includes more than 300,000 clones, just under 90% detected once. Trimming cost V 2 bases and J 3 bases; bases outside gene matches: 10. The CDR3 spans 17 residues. CDR1 and CDR2 (germline): SGHRS, YFSETQ. The chain couples TRBV5-1 to TRBJ1-2; 10 bases fit TRBD1. This clonotype originated in a woman in her thirties with COVID-19, enrolled during active disease. The sequencing input was peripheral blood. The CDR3 DNA follows: TGCGCCAGCAGCTTACGACAGGGGGCCTCTTCCGACTATGGCTACACCTTC. Its translation is CASSLRQGASSDYGYTF.